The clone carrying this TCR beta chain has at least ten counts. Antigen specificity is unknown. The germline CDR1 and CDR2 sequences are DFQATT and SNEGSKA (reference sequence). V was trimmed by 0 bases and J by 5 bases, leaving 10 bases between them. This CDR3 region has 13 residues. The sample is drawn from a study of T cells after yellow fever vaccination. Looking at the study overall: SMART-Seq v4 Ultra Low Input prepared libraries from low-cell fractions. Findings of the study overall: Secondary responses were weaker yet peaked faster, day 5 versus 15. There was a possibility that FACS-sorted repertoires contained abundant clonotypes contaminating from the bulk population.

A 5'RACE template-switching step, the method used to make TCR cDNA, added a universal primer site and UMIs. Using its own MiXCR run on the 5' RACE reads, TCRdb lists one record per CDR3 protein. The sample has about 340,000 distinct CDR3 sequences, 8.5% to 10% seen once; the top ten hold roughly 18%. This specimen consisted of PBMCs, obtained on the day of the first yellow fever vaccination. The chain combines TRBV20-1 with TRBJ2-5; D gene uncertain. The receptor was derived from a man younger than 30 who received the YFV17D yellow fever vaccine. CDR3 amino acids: CSARDILLETQYF. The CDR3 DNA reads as TGCAGTGCTAGAGATATCTTGCTCGAGACCCAGTACTTC.